Shown below are 11 T cell receptor beta chains from a single sample sequenced in a study of blood T cell repertoires in COVID-19. Produced via immunoSEQ multiplex PCR; TCRdb's table is partial and in-frame only. The sample lists approximately 120,000 clones; 86% were seen once. The sequenced sample was peripheral blood. The receptors derive from a human donor in a cohort sampled during active COVID-19.

This clone appeared a single time. The V call is TRBV18, the J call TRBJ2-5, with TRBD2 matching 8 bases. From germline, CDR1 is KGHSH and CDR2 LQKENI. V shed 4 bases, J shed 1 base, and the junction held 5 bases outside the gene matches. CDR3 length: 15 amino acids. CDR3 protein: CASSRLTSGQETQYF. CDR3 in DNA: TGTGCCAGCTCACGCCTAACTAGCGGCCAAGAGACCCAGTACTTC.

This clone was seen just once. The rearrangement links TRBV28 to TRBJ2-2; a weak D match, TRBD1 (7 bases). Germline V CDR1 and CDR2: MDHEN, SYDVKM. This CDR3 spans 14 amino acids. Trimming pared 11 bases from V and 7 bases from J, leaving 20 bases between. The CDR3 reads CAGGGAGFNGELFF. CDR3 bases: TGTGCCGGAGGGGGCGCGGGTTTTAACGGGGAGCTGTTTTTT.

This rearrangement joins TRBV2 to TRBJ1-4, with D hard to call. The germline V gene has CDR1 SNHLY and CDR2 FYNNEI. This CDR3 comprises 14 residues. Trimming took off 8 bases at V and 6 bases at J, with 16 bases between the two ends. CDR3 nucleotides: TGTGCCAGCGTCGTGATGGTGGGCGATGAAAAACTGTTTTTT. It is translated as CASVVMVGDEKLFF.

The chain carries TRBV11-3 and TRBJ2-1; the D gene is possibly TRBD2 (6 bases). Trimming left V 2 bases short and J 7 bases short, with 12 bases between. This CDR3 comprises 14 residues. Looked up from germline, CDR1 is SGHNT and CDR2 is YENEEA. The CDR3 DNA follows: TGTGCCAGCAGCTTACGGGGCGGGACGAATGAGCAGTTCTTC. Its translation: CASSLRGGTNEQFF.

The V gene is TRBV4-1, the J gene TRBJ2-7; D may be TRBD1 (5 bases). The V end was cut by 0 bases, the J end by 6 bases, with 6 bases between. There are 12 residues in the CDR3. CDR1 is MGHRA and CDR2 is YSYEKL in the germline V gene. CDR3 loop: CASSQDRVEQYF. The CDR3 nucleotides are TGCGCCAGCAGCCAAGACAGGGTCGAGCAGTACTTC.

V and J are TRBV28 and TRBJ2-7; D possibly corresponds to TRBD2 (5 bases). Trimming left V 7 bases short and J 8 bases short, with 21 bases between. Germline CDR1 and CDR2: MDHEN and SYDVKM. The CDR3 is 14 amino acids. CDR3 coding DNA: TGTGCCAGCATCGGGGATTTGAGGGCCGCCCAGCAGTACTTC. Residues: CASIGDLRAAQQYF.

V gene TRBV9 combines with J gene TRBJ2-5, with D maybe TRBD2 (6 bases). With 5 bases removed from V and 2 bases from J, the gap between germline ends came to 10 bases. Germline CDR1 is SGDLS and CDR2 is YYNGEE. The CDR3 spans 13 residues. The CDR3 region is CASRAGTQETQYF. DNA for the CDR3: TGTGCCAGCAGGGCGGGAACTCAAGAGACCCAGTACTTC.

This rearrangement joins TRBV21-1 to TRBJ2-7; the table's D call, TRBD1, has no DNA check behind it. TRBV21-1 is a pseudogene locus. This CDR3 has 16 amino acids. The CDR3 DNA is TGTGCCAGCAGCCGCTCTCAGGAGGACAGGGGCGACGAGCAGTACTTC. Translation gives CASSRSQEDRGDEQYF.

This clone was seen a few times. The genes are TRBV27 and TRBJ1-1; D not resolved. CDR1 and CDR2 (germline): MNHEY, SMNVEV (reference sequence). The V end was cut by 6 bases, the J end by 8 bases, with 16 bases between. The CDR3 length is 13 residues. As DNA, the CDR3 is TGTGCCAGCAGCCCAGGCCAGAGAAGGGAAGCTTTCTTT. Translated: CASSPGQRREAFF.

The V and J genes are TRBV11-2 and TRBJ2-3; 8 bases are shared with TRBD1. The CDR3 has 18 residues. The germline V gene encodes CDR1 SGHAT and CDR2 FQNNGV. V gave up 1 base and J gave up 3 bases; unmatched junction bases: 12. Here the CDR3 DNA reads TGTGCCAGCAGCTTAGTGGTGAGAAGGGACAGGCTGACAGATACGCAGTATTTT. Residues: CASSLVVRRDRLTDTQYF. Variable domain in full (rest from reference TRBV11-2 and TRBJ2-3): EAGVAQSPRYKIIEKRQSVAFWCNPISGHATLYWYQQILGQGPKLLIQFQNNGVVDDSQLPKDRFSAERLKGVDSTLKIQPAKLEDSAVYLCASSLVVRRDRLTDTQYFGPGTRLTVL.

This chain uses TRBV10-2 with TRBJ2-1; D gene unclear. Germline V gene sequence: CDR1 WSHSY, CDR2 SAAADI. V lost 4 bases to trimming and J lost 3 bases, with 7 bases between them. The CDR3 totals 13 residues. The CDR3 DNA is TGCGCCAGCAGTGTGGTTAGCTACAATGAGCAGTTCTTC. It specifies CASSVVSYNEQFF.